This T cell receptor beta chain derives from a study of CD8 T cells in ankylosing spondylitis. TCRdb called the 5' RACE reads again in MiXCR, with one record for every CDR3 protein. The sample has fewer than 180,000 distinct CDR3 sequences; around two fifths are singletons. This CDR3 has 15 amino acids. The germline CDR1 and CDR2 sequences are MNHEY and SVGAGI. Deletions cut 1 base from V and 3 bases from J, with 12 bases between. Sequencing input: synovial fluid, either unsorted or a sorted T cell fraction (not recorded which). The chain links TRBV6-5 to TRBJ1-2; D ambiguous. The source is a male donor with ankylosing spondylitis. The CDR3 nucleotides are TGTGCCAGCAGTTACTATGCGGCGGTTGACTATGGCTACACCTTC. Translated: CASSYYAAVDYGYTF.